These 20 T cell receptor beta chains share one sample of origin, sequenced in a study of cytomegalovirus exposure and HLA in healthy donors. The PCR had 60 Vbeta and 13 Jbeta primers. TCRdb's table, derived via immunoSEQ multiplex PCR, lists solely in-frame clones and lacks some. The data contain under 200,000 clones, 73% of them singletons. Sequenced sample: PBMCs. These receptors all stem from a woman under 40 in good health and CMV-seronegative.

V usage is TRBV5-1 and J usage is TRBJ2-5, with TRBD2 matching over 7 bases. The CDR3 has 15 residues. Germline values: CDR1 SGHRS, CDR2 YFSETQ. V shed 0 bases, J shed 4 bases, and the junction held 6 bases outside the gene matches. The DNA of the CDR3 is TGCGCCAGCAGCTTGGGGCTAGCGGAGGGAGAGACCCAGTACTTC. Its translation is CASSLGLAEGETQYF.

This chain connects TRBV19 to TRBJ1-1, with a possible D match to TRBD1 (6 bases). CDR1 is LNHDA and CDR2 is SQIVND in the germline V gene (reference sequence). The CDR3 runs to 14 residues. V dropped 5 bases and J dropped 1 base, with 11 bases sitting between them. The CDR3 reads CASSPGQKNTEAFF. Written as DNA, the CDR3 is TGTGCCAGTAGTCCCGGACAGAAGAACACTGAAGCTTTCTTT.

This clone has a single count. The chain employs TRBV18 and TRBJ1-5; a possible D gene is TRBD1 (6 bases). CDR3 length equals 14 residues. Between the trimmed V and J ends, which lost 2 bases and 5 bases, there was a span of 10 bases. CDR1 is KGHSH and CDR2 is LQKENI in the germline V gene. CDR3 bases: TGTGCCAGCTCACCAGGATACAGGGATCAGCCCCAGCATTTT. Its protein is CASSPGYRDQPQHF.

The chain uses TRBV19 and TRBJ2-4; 7 positions agree with TRBD1. This CDR3 has 13 residues. J gave up 4 bases and V 4 bases, and 1 base lay outside the gene matches. CDR1 and CDR2 from the germline V gene are LNHDA and SQIVND (reference sequence). The CDR3 DNA sequence: TGTGCCAGTAGTAGACAGGGAAAAAACATTCAGTACTTC. Amino acid sequence: CASSRQGKNIQYF.

The V call is TRBV7-3, the J call TRBJ1-1, with 9 bases that match TRBD1. CDR1 is SGHTA and CDR2 is FQGTGA in the germline V gene. V shed 9 bases, J shed 1 base, and the junction held 9 bases outside the gene matches. This CDR3 comprises 15 residues. The CDR3 is CARGVRTGENTEAFF. CDR3 nucleotides: TGTGCCAGAGGGGTTAGGACAGGGGAGAACACTGAAGCTTTCTTT.

The chain recombines TRBV19 with TRBJ1-3; 7 bases map to TRBD1. This CDR3 is 17 amino acids long. V dropped 4 bases and J dropped 0; count of bases not matched to a gene: 9. The germline V gene has CDR1 LNHDA and CDR2 SQIVND (reference sequence). Here the CDR3 DNA reads TGTGCCAGTAGTAGACGGACAGGCTCTCCCTCTGGAAACACCATATATTTT. Protein product: CASSRRTGSPSGNTIYF.

V is TRBV27 and J is TRBJ2-7; 9 bases line up with TRBD1. This CDR3 contains 15 residues. The V and J ends lost 0 bases and 6 bases, in that order; junction bases with no gene match: 6. Germline V gene lookup returns CDR1 MNHEY and CDR2 SMNVEV (reference sequence). In nucleotides, the CDR3 is TGTGCCAGCAGTTTATCGGGGACAGGGTATGGCGAGCAGTACTTC. Protein sequence: CASSLSGTGYGEQYF.

The genes are TRBV27 and TRBJ1-2; tentatively, D is TRBD1 (6 bases). The V end lost 5 bases, the J end lost 8 bases, and 21 bases lay between the germline ends. This CDR3 region has 15 residues. Germline loops: CDR1 MNHEY, CDR2 SMNVEV (reference sequence). CDR3 region: CASSPASGTSDGYTF. CDR3 DNA sequence: TGTGCCAGCAGTCCGGCATCCGGGACATCTGACGGCTACACCTTC.

The chain recombines TRBV18 with TRBJ1-5; a possible D gene is TRBD1 (6 bases). Trimming removed 6 bases at V and 4 bases at J, with 22 bases between. Germline values: CDR1 KGHSH, CDR2 LQKENI. The CDR3 covers 17 residues. The CDR3: CASSSTSGQGRNQPQHF. CDR3 in DNA: TGTGCCAGCTCCTCAACCTCCGGGCAGGGGAGAAATCAGCCCCAGCATTTT.

The chain carries TRBV5-4 and TRBJ2-3, with TRBD2 matching over 8 bases. The CDR3 contains 16 residues. Trimming cost V 2 bases and J 6 bases; bases outside gene matches: 11. CDR1 is SGHNT and CDR2 is YYREEE in the germline V gene (reference sequence). CDR3 sequence: CASSLRPGTRGDTQYF. The CDR3 DNA follows: TGTGCCAGCAGCTTACGACCCGGGACTAGGGGCGATACGCAGTATTTT. Full variable domain (rest looked up from reference TRBV5-4 and TRBJ2-3): ETGVTQSPTHLIKTRGQQVTLRCSSQSGHNTVSWYQQALGQGPQFIFQYYREEENGRGNFPPRFSGLQFPNYSSELNVNALELDDSALYLCASSLRPGTRGDTQYFGPGTRLTVL.

This chain connects TRBV30 to TRBJ1-5, with D perhaps TRBD1 (5 bases). CDR1 GTSNPN and CDR2 SVGIG come from the germline V gene (reference sequence). V was clipped by 1 base and J by 2 bases, with 12 bases between them. The CDR3 runs to 15 residues. The chain's CDR3 is CAWSGQPWGNQPQHF. CDR3 nucleotide sequence: TGTGCCTGGAGTGGACAGCCATGGGGCAATCAGCCCCAGCATTTT. The variable domain in full, with the rest retrieved from reference TRBV30 and TRBJ1-5, is SQTIHQWPATLVQPVGSPLSLECTVEGTSNPNLYWYRQAAGRGLQLLFYSVGIGQISSEVPQNLSASRPQDRQFILSSKKLLLSDSGFYLCAWSGQPWGNQPQHFGDGTRLSIL.

V gene TRBV7-8 combines with J gene TRBJ2-3; 9 bases are shared with TRBD1. The CDR3 runs to 18 residues. Germline lookup yields CDR1 SGHVS and CDR2 FQNEAQ. J lost 7 bases, V lost 5 bases, and 19 bases had no gene match. The CDR3 DNA follows: TGTGCCAGCAGCCCACACGAGGTTGGGACAGGGTTCATGCATACGCAGTATTTT. Translation gives CASSPHEVGTGFMHTQYF.

The chain uses TRBV5-4 and TRBJ2-7; a possible D gene is TRBD2 (7 bases). CDR1 and CDR2 (germline): SGHNT, YYREEE (reference sequence). This CDR3 is 15 amino acids long. Trimming took off 6 bases at V and 2 bases at J, with 18 bases between the two ends. This CDR3 is CASKYGGRETYEQYF. The CDR3 DNA sequence: TGTGCCAGCAAATATGGGGGGCGGGAGACCTACGAGCAGTACTTC.

The chain employs TRBV15 and TRBJ1-1; possibly TRBD1 for D (5 bases). The CDR3 has 17 residues. CDR1 and CDR2 from the germline V gene are LNHNV and YYDKDF (reference sequence). V lost 1 base, J lost 0 bases, and 15 bases lay in between. CDR3 region: CATSRVRGLGMNTEAFF. Here the CDR3 DNA reads TGTGCCACCAGCAGAGTAAGGGGATTGGGCATGAACACTGAAGCTTTCTTT.

The chain couples TRBV4-2 to TRBJ2-1; 11 nucleotides line up with TRBD2. V gave up 1 base and J gave up 7 bases; unmatched junction bases: 6. Per germline, CDR1 LGHNA and CDR2 YNFKEQ. The CDR3 is made up of 16 amino acids. DNA for the CDR3: TGTGCCAGCAGCCAAGTAGGGACTAGCGGAGCTAATGAGCAGTTCTTC. Translating gives CASSQVGTSGANEQFF.

The chain recombines TRBV29-1 with TRBJ2-1; 9 bases are a match to TRBD2. Germline lookup yields CDR1 SQVTM and CDR2 ANQGSEA. V dropped 8 bases and J dropped 9; count of bases not matched to a gene: 14. The CDR3 spans 14 residues. The CDR3 nucleotides are TGCAGCTCGAGGGTGGGCGGGGGGGCGTTTGAGCAGTTCTTC. The encoded protein is CSSRVGGGAFEQFF.

In its sample, this clone was seen a few times. The J gene is TRBJ2-5, the V gene TRBV15; 8 nucleotides line up with TRBD1. Germline CDR1 LNHNV, CDR2 YYDKDF (reference sequence). The CDR3 contains 14 residues. With 1 base clipped from V and 5 bases from J, the junction kept 3 bases outside the gene matches. The chain's CDR3 is CATSRVQGVETQYF. The CDR3 DNA reads as TGTGCCACCAGCAGAGTACAGGGGGTCGAGACCCAGTACTTC.

The chain combines TRBV7-2 with TRBJ2-7, with 9 bases aligning to TRBD2. Germline CDR1 and CDR2: SGHTA and FQGNSA. V lost 0 bases to trimming and J lost 3 bases; unmatched junction nucleotides: 15. This CDR3 spans 19 amino acids. The CDR3 sequence is CASSLAASSGGSGYYEQYF. The CDR3 DNA sequence: TGTGCCAGCAGCTTAGCGGCGAGTAGCGGGGGATCTGGGTACTACGAGCAGTACTTC.

The V call is TRBV29-1, the J call TRBJ1-1, with D maybe TRBD1 (5 bases). Trimming pared 4 bases from V and 2 bases from J, leaving 8 bases between. Germline-derived CDR1 and CDR2 are SQVTM and ANQGSEA. The CDR3 runs 12 residues. The CDR3 nucleotides read TGCAGCGTTGGAGGACATAACACTGAAGCTTTCTTT. Translated: CSVGGHNTEAFF.

J is TRBJ2-3 and V is TRBV4-2; D is unresolved. Germline loops: CDR1 LGHNA, CDR2 YNFKEQ. Between the trimmed V and J ends, which lost 2 bases and 0 bases, there was a span of 12 bases. The CDR3 runs 16 residues. CDR3 protein: CASSQLGVASTDTQYF. The CDR3 DNA reads as TGTGCCAGCAGCCAACTCGGAGTAGCAAGCACAGATACGCAGTATTTT.